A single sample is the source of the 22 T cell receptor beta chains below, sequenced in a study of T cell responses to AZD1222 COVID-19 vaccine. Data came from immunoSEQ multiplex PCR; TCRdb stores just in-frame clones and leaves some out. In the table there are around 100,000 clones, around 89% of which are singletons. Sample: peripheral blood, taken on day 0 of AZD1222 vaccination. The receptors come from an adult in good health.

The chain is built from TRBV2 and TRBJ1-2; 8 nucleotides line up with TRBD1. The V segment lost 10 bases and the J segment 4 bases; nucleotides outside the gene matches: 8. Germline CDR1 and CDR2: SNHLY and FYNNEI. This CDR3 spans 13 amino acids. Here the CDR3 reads CATGTGQFYGYTF. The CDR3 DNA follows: TGTGCCACGGGGACAGGCCAGTTCTATGGCTACACCTTC.

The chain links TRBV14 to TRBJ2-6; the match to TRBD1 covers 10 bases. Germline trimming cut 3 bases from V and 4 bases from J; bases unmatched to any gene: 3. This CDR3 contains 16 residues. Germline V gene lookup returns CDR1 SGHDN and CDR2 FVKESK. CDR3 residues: CASSQGQGRGANVLTF. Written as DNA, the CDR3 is TGTGCCAGCAGCCAGGGACAGGGGAGAGGGGCCAACGTCCTGACTTTC.

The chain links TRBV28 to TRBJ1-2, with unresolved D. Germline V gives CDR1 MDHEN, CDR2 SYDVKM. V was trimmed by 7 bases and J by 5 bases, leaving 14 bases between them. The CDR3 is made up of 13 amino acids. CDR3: CASNQRSPYGYTF. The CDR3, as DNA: TGTGCCAGCAACCAGCGTTCCCCTTATGGCTACACCTTC.

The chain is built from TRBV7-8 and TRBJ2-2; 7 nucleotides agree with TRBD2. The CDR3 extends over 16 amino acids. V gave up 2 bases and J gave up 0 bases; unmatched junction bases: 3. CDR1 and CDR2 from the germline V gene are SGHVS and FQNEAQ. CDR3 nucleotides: TGTGCCAGCAGCTTACGGAGCGGGACGAACACCGGGGAGCTGTTTTTT. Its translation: CASSLRSGTNTGELFF.

The CDR3 coding sequence is TGTGCCACCAGCAGAGATCTGACATTCGCTGGCCAGCCCCAGCATTTT. As protein: CATSRDLTFAGQPQHF. The genes are TRBV15 and TRBJ1-5; D is unresolved. Germline values: CDR1 LNHNV, CDR2 YYDKDF (reference sequence). The CDR3 is 16 residues long. Trimming took 0 bases from V and 7 from J, leaving 16 bases between them.

The CDR3 loop is CASSLDREAEAFF. CDR3 DNA sequence: TGTGCCAGCAGTCTCGACAGGGAGGCTGAAGCTTTCTTT. This rearrangement joins TRBV6-5 to TRBJ1-1; 7 nucleotides agree with TRBD1. From germline, CDR1 is MNHEY and CDR2 SVGAGI. Trimming took 5 bases from V and 6 from J; bases not matched to a gene: 6. The CDR3 sequence is 13 residues long.

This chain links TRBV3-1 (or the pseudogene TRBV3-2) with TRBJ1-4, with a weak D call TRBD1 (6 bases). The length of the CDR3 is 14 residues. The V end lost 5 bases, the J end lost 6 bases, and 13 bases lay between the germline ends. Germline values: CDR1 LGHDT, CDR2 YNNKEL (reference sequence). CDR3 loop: CASSSRGGDEKLFF. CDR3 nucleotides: TGTGCCAGCAGCTCCAGGGGAGGGGATGAAAAACTGTTTTTT.

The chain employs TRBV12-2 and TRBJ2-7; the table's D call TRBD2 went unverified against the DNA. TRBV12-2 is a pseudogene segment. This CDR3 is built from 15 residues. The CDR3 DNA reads TGTGCAAGTCGCCCGCCATCGGGACTATACTACGAGCAGTACTTC. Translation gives CASRPPSGLYYEQYF.

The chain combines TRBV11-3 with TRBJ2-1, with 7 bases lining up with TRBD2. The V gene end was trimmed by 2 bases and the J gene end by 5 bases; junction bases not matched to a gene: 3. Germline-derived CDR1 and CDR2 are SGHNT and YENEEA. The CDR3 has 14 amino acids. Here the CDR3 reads CASSLRAGHNEQFF. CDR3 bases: TGTGCCAGCAGCTTAAGAGCGGGACACAATGAGCAGTTCTTC.

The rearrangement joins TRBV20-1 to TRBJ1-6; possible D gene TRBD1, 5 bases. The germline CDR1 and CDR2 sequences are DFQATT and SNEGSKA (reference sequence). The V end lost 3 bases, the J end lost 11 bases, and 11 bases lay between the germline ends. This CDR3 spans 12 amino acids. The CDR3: CSASHPGPPLHF. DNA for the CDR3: TGCAGTGCTAGTCATCCGGGGCCACCCCTCCACTTT.

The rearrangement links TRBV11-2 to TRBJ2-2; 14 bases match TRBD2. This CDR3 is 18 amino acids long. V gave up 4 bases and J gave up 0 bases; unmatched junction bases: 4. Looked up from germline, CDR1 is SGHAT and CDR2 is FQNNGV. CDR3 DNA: TGTGCCAGCAGCTCGGGACTAGCGGGGGCAGCGAACACCGGGGAGCTGTTTTTT. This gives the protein CASSSGLAGAANTGELFF.

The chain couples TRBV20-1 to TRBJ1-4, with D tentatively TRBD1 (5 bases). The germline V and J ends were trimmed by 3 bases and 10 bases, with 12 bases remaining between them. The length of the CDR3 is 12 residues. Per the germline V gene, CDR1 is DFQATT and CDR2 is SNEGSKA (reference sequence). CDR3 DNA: TGCAGTGCTAGTGGCGGGGCAGGAAAACTGTTTTTT. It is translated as CSASGGAGKLFF.

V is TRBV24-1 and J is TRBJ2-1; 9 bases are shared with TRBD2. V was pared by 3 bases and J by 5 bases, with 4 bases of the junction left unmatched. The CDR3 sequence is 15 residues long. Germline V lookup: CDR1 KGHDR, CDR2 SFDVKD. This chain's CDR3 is CATSDIAGANNEQFF. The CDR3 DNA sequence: TGTGCCACCAGTGATATAGCGGGAGCGAACAATGAGCAGTTCTTC.

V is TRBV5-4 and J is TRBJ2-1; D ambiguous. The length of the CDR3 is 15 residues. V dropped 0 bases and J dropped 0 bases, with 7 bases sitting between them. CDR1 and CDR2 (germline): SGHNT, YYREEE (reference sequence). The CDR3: CASSLAGSSYNEQFF. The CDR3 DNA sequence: TGTGCCAGCAGCTTGGCCGGTAGCTCCTACAATGAGCAGTTCTTC.

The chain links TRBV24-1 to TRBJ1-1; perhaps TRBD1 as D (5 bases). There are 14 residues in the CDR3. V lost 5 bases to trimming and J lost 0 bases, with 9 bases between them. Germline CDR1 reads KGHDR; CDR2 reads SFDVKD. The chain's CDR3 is CATSAAGMNTEAFF. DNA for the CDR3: TGTGCCACCAGTGCCGCAGGGATGAACACTGAAGCTTTCTTT.

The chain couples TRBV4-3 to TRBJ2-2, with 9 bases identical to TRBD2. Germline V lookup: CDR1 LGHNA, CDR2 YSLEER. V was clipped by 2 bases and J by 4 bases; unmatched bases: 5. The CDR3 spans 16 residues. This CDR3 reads CASSQSVRGGTGELFF. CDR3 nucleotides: TGCGCCAGCAGCCAATCTGTGCGGGGGGGCACCGGGGAGCTGTTTTTT.

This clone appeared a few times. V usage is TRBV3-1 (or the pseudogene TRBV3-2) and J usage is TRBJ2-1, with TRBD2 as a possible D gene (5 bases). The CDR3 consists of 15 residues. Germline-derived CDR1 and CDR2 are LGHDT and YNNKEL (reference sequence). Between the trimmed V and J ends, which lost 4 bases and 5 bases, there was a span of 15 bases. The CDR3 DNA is TGTGCCAGCAGCCCTGTCACGGGGTACCACAATGAGCAGTTCTTC. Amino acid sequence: CASSPVTGYHNEQFF.

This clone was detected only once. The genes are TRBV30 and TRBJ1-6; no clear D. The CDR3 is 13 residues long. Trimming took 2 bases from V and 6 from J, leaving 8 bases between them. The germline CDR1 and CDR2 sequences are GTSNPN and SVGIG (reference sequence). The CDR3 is CAWSMDGNSPLHF. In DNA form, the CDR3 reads TGTGCCTGGAGTATGGACGGTAATTCACCCCTCCACTTT.

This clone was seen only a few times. The CDR3 sequence: CASASGGAVEQYF. CDR3 DNA sequence: TGTGCCAGTGCTAGCGGGGGGGCGGTCGAGCAGTACTTC. The chain recombines TRBV3-1 (or the pseudogene TRBV3-2) with TRBJ2-7; TRBD2 aligns across 12 bases. With 9 bases clipped from V and 6 bases from J, the junction kept 6 bases outside the gene matches. CDR1 is LGHDT and CDR2 is YNNKEL in the germline V gene (reference sequence). The CDR3 covers 13 residues.

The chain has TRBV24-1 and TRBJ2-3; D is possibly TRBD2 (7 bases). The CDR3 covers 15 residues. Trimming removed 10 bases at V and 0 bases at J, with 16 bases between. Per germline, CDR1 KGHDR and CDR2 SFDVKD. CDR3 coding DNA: TGTGCCACACGGTCGGGGGGACATAGCACAGATACGCAGTATTTT. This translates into CATRSGGHSTDTQYF.

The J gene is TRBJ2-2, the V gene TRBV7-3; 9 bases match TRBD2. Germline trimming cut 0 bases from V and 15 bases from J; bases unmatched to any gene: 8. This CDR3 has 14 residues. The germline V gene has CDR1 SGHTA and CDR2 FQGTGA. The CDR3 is CASSLTWTSEVLFF. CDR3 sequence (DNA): TGTGCCAGCAGCTTAACATGGACTAGCGAGGTGTTGTTTTTT.

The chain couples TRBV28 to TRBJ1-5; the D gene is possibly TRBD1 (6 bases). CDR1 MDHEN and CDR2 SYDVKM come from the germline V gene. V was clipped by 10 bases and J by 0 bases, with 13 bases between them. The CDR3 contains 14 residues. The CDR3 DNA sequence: TGTGCCAAAGGACAGATCTATAGCAATCAGCCCCAGCATTTT. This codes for CAKGQIYSNQPQHF.